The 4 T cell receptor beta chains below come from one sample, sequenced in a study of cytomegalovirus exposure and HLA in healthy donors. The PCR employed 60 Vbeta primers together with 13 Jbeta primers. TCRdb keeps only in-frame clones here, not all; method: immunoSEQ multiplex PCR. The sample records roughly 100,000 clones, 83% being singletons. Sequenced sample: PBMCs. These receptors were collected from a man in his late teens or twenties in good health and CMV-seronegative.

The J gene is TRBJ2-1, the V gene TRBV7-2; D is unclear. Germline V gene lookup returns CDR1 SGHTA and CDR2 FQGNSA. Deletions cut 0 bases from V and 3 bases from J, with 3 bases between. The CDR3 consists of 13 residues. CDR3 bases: TGTGCCAGCAGCTTAGCCCTCTACAATGAGCAGTTCTTC. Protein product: CASSLALYNEQFF.

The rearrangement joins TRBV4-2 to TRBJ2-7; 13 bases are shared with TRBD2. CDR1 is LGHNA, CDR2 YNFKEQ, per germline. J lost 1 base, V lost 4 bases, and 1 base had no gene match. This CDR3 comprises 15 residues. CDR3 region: CASSRGLAGSYEQYF. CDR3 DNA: TGTGCCAGCAGCCGGGGACTAGCGGGATCCTACGAGCAGTACTTC.

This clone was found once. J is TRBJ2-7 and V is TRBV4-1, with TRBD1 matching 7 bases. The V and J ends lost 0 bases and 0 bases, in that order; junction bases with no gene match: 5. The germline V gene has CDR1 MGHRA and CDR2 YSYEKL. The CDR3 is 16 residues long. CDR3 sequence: CASSQDWDSYSYEQYF. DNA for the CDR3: TGCGCCAGCAGCCAAGATTGGGACAGTTACTCCTACGAGCAGTACTTC.

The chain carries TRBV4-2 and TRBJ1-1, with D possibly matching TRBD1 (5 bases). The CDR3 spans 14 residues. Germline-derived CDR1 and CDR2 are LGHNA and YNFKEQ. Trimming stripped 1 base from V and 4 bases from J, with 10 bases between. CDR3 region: CASSQAGSSTEAFF. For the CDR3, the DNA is TGTGCCAGCAGCCAAGCAGGGTCGAGCACTGAAGCTTTCTTT.